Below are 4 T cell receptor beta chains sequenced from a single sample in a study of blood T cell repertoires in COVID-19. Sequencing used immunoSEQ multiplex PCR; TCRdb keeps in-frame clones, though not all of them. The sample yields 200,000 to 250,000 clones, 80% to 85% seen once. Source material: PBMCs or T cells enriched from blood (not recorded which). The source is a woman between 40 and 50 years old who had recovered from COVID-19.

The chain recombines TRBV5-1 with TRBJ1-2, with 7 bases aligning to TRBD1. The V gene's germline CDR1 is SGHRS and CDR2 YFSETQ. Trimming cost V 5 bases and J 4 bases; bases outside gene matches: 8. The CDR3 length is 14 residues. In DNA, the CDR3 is TGCGCCAGCAGTCGTGACAGGGTGGGCTATGGCTACACCTTC. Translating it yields CASSRDRVGYGYTF.

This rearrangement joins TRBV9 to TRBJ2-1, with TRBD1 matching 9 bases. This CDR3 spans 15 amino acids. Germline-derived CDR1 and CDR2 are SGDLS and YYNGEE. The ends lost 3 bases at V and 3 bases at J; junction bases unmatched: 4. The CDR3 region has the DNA TGTGCCAGCAGCGGCCGGACAGGGGTCTACAATGAGCAGTTCTTC. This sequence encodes CASSGRTGVYNEQFF.

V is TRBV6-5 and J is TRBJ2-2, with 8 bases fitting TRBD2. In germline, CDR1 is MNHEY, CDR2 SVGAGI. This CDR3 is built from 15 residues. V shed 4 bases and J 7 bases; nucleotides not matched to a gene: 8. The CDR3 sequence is CASSSPGSGDGELFF. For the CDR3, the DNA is TGTGCCAGCAGTTCCCCGGGTAGCGGGGACGGGGAGCTGTTTTTT.

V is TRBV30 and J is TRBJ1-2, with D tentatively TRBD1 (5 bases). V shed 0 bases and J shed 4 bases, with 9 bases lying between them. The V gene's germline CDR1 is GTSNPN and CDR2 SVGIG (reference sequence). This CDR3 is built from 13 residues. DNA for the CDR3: TGTGCCTGGAGTGTGATGGGGGGCTATGGCTACACCTTC. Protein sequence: CAWSVMGGYGYTF.